These 27 T cell receptor beta chains share one sample of origin, sequenced in a study of Ad26.COV2.S vaccination and SARS-CoV-2 variants. TCRdb keeps only in-frame clones here, not all; method: immunoSEQ multiplex PCR. The repertoire consists of over 450,000 clones, with approximately 90% occurring once and the leading ten covering roughly 1.7%. Treatment of the sample: 19 received Ad26.COV2.S at low or high dose, single or two shots; about 5 received placebo; per-sample allocation not given. Sampling occurred on day 63 after the first vaccine or placebo injection. Here the sequenced sample was peripheral blood, taken in a trial of Ad26.COV2.S vaccine versus placebo. These receptor sequences come from a person aged 18 to 65 who received the Ad26.COV2.S COVID-19 vaccine or a placebo.

The J gene is TRBJ2-5, the V gene TRBV5-1; D is ambiguous. With 4 bases removed from V and 2 bases from J, the gap between germline ends came to 9 bases. Per germline, CDR1 SGHRS and CDR2 YFSETQ. CDR3 length: 13 amino acids. The CDR3: CASSGRSQETQYF. The DNA of the CDR3 is TGCGCCAGCAGCGGGCGGAGTCAAGAGACCCAGTACTTC.

The V call is TRBV7-9, the J call TRBJ2-5; tentative D call: TRBD2 (6 bases). Germline CDR1 reads SEHNR; CDR2 reads FQNEAQ (reference sequence). V lost 5 bases and J 2 bases, leaving 15 bases between the germline ends. The CDR3 is 15 residues long. For the CDR3, the DNA is TGTGCCAGCAGCCCCGGCCGCGGGGCTCAAGAGACCCAGTACTTC. Translated, it gives CASSPGRGAQETQYF.

This clone was detected a few times. V gene TRBV6-2 or TRBV6-3 combines with J gene TRBJ2-7, with D hard to call. CDR3 length equals 12 residues. Germline V gene sequence: CDR1 MNHEY, CDR2 SVGEGT. V was clipped by 2 bases and J by 4 bases, with 6 bases between them. The CDR3 region is CASSYRYYEQYF. The DNA for the CDR3 is TGTGCCAGCAGTTACAGATATTACGAGCAGTACTTC.

As to this clone: Mismatch with germline at one junction end may stem from a read error. V and J are TRBV7-7 and TRBJ2-5; 7 nucleotides align to TRBD2. This CDR3 spans 16 amino acids. Germline V gene lookup returns CDR1 SSHAT and CDR2 FNYEAQ (reference sequence). The CDR3 sequence is CASSTRQSGAQETQYF. DNA for the CDR3: TGTGCTAGCAGCACTAGACAGAGCGGGGCTCAAGAGACCCAGTACTTC. Together with reference TRBV7-7 and TRBJ2-5, the CDR3 gives the full variable domain: GAGVSQSPRYKVTKRGQDVTLRCDPISSHATLYWYQQALGQGPEFLTYFNYEAQPDKSGLPSDRFSAERPEGSISTLTIQRTEQRDSAMYRCASSTRQSGAQETQYFGPGTRLLVL.

The rearrangement joins TRBV3-1 (or the pseudogene TRBV3-2) to TRBJ1-2; D gene ambiguous. The CDR3 has 14 residues. V dropped 0 bases and J dropped 4 bases, with 9 bases sitting between them. Germline CDR1 is LGHDT and CDR2 is YNNKEL (reference sequence). CDR3 sequence: CASSQDRHSYGYTF. The CDR3 DNA sequence: TGTGCCAGCAGCCAAGATAGGCACTCCTATGGCTACACCTTC.

The chain has TRBV15 and TRBJ2-5; maybe TRBD2 (6 bases). Trimming left V 0 bases short and J 13 bases short, with 15 bases between. This CDR3 contains 13 residues. In germline, CDR1 is LNHNV, CDR2 YYDKDF (reference sequence). The CDR3 protein is CATSRDAVTGGYF. In DNA form, the CDR3 reads TGTGCCACCAGCAGAGATGCCGTAACCGGGGGGTACTTC.

This clone showed up just a few times. This chain uses TRBV19 with TRBJ1-3; the match to TRBD1 covers 9 bases. The CDR3 loop spans 15 amino acids. V lost 8 bases to trimming and J lost 2 bases; unmatched junction nucleotides: 7. The germline V gene has CDR1 LNHDA and CDR2 SQIVND (reference sequence). The CDR3 DNA is TGTGCCAGTTCGCCGGGACAGGGAGCTGGAAACACCATATATTTT. This gives the protein CASSPGQGAGNTIYF. The variable domain in full, with the rest retrieved from reference TRBV19 and TRBJ1-3, is DGGITQSPKYLFRKEGQNVTLSCEQNLNHDAMYWYRQDPGQGLRLIYYSQIVNDFQKGDIAEGYSVSREKKESFPLTVTSAQKNPTAFYLCASSPGQGAGNTIYFGEGSWLTVV.

J is TRBJ1-2 and V is TRBV6-2 or TRBV6-3; the match to TRBD1 covers 7 bases. V shed 2 bases and J 1 base; nucleotides not matched to a gene: 4. Looked up from germline, CDR1 is MNHEY and CDR2 is SVGEGT. This CDR3 spans 15 amino acids. This CDR3 reads CASSYLRDSNYGYTF. CDR3 DNA sequence: TGTGCCAGCAGTTACCTTAGGGACAGTAACTATGGCTACACCTTC.

V and J are TRBV28 and TRBJ2-1, with 10 bases matching TRBD1. The germline V gene encodes CDR1 MDHEN and CDR2 SYDVKM. V gave up 5 bases and J gave up 9 bases; unmatched junction bases: 4. CDR3 length equals 13 residues. The CDR3 region is CASSRDRGGEQFF. The CDR3 DNA reads TGTGCCAGCAGTCGGGACAGGGGCGGTGAGCAGTTCTTC.

The rearrangement uses TRBV30 and TRBJ1-1; D call uncertain. Germline CDR1 reads GTSNPN; CDR2 reads SVGIG (reference sequence). The CDR3 runs 10 residues. Between the trimmed V and J ends, which lost 6 bases and 2 bases, there was a span of 4 bases. The CDR3 DNA sequence: TGTGCCTGCCATAACACTGAAGCTTTCTTT. It codes for CACHNTEAFF. Drawing the rest from reference TRBV30 and TRBJ1-1, the complete variable domain is SQTIHQWPATLVQPVGSPLSLECTVEGTSNPNLYWYRQAAGRGLQLLFYSVGIGQISSEVPQNLSASRPQDRQFILSSKKLLLSDSGFYLCACHNTEAFFGQGTRLTVV.

J is TRBJ2-7 and V is TRBV7-3, with TRBD2 as a possible D gene (6 bases). V lost 3 bases and J 6 bases, leaving 18 bases between the germline ends. This CDR3 is 15 amino acids long. Germline CDR1 reads SGHTA; CDR2 reads FQGTGA. In DNA form, the CDR3 reads TGTGCCAGCAGCTTGCATTTCGGGGGACCTCGCGAGCAGTACTTC. It is translated as CASSLHFGGPREQYF.

This clone was seen a single time. V and J are TRBV7-3 and TRBJ2-1; D perhaps matches TRBD2 (6 bases). V dropped 0 bases and J dropped 2 bases, with 8 bases sitting between them. Germline V gene data show CDR1 as SGHTA and CDR2 as FQGTGA. The length of the CDR3 is 15 residues. The CDR3 DNA follows: TGTGCCAGCAGCTTAACGGGCGGGACCTACAATGAGCAGTTCTTC. Its translation: CASSLTGGTYNEQFF.

This clone has just a few counts. The chain recombines TRBV7-9 with TRBJ1-3; 10 nucleotides line up with TRBD1. V lost 7 bases to trimming and J lost 0 bases; unmatched junction nucleotides: 3. This CDR3 region has 15 residues. From germline, CDR1 is SEHNR and CDR2 FQNEAQ (reference sequence). The CDR3 loop is CASKGTGDSGNTIYF. Here the CDR3 DNA reads TGTGCCAGCAAGGGGACAGGGGACTCTGGAAACACCATATATTTT.

V gene TRBV7-3 combines with J gene TRBJ1-1; D remains unclear. Germline V gene sequence: CDR1 SGHTA, CDR2 FQGTGA. The germline V and J ends were trimmed by 2 bases and 1 base, with 14 bases remaining between them. The CDR3 runs 16 residues. The CDR3 DNA sequence: TGTGCCAGCAGCTTAGGTGGTAGCAGATCGAACACTGAAGCTTTCTTT. Encoded protein: CASSLGGSRSNTEAFF.

The J gene is TRBJ1-6, the V gene TRBV27; the D is unclear. The CDR3 totals 17 residues. CDR1 MNHEY and CDR2 SMNVEV come from the germline V gene (reference sequence). Trimming pared 3 bases from V and 0 bases from J, leaving 12 bases between. The CDR3 DNA reads TGTGCCAGCAGTTTTATTTTCGGGAGCTCCTATAATTCACCCCTCCACTTT. Translated, it gives CASSFIFGSSYNSPLHF.

The chain has TRBV4-1 and TRBJ1-6, with 8 nucleotides matching TRBD1. V shed 2 bases, J shed 6 bases, and the junction held 9 bases outside the gene matches. CDR3 length equals 17 residues. In germline, CDR1 is MGHRA, CDR2 YSYEKL. CDR3 protein: CASSQIVPGQVNSPLHF. The CDR3 region has the DNA TGCGCCAGCAGCCAAATTGTACCGGGACAGGTTAATTCACCCCTCCACTTT.

This chain joins TRBV2 and TRBJ2-1; a weak D match, TRBD1 (5 bases). Trimming pared 6 bases from V and 5 bases from J, leaving 11 bases between. This CDR3 has 13 residues. The germline gives CDR1 SNHLY, CDR2 FYNNEI. CDR3: CASRWAGHNEQFF. The CDR3 nucleotides read TGTGCCAGCAGGTGGGCAGGGCACAATGAGCAGTTCTTC.

This chain joins TRBV15 and TRBJ1-5, with D possibly TRBD1 on 5 matching bases. This CDR3 has 12 amino acids. CDR1 LNHNV and CDR2 YYDKDF come from the germline V gene (reference sequence). V shed 8 bases and J shed 6 bases, with 11 bases lying between them. CDR3 nucleotides: TGTGCCACCCGAGACCAGGGTCAGCCCCAGCATTTT. Translation gives CATRDQGQPQHF.

This clone appeared once. The CDR3 bases are TGCGCCAGCAGCCGACTTGGGACACCTCAAGAGACCCAGTACTTC. Amino acid sequence: CASSRLGTPQETQYF. V is TRBV4-1 and J is TRBJ2-5; TRBD1 is a possible D gene (6 bases). Germline CDR1 reads MGHRA; CDR2 reads YSYEKL. This CDR3 has 15 amino acids. The V gene lost 4 bases and the J gene lost 2 bases, with 14 bases spanning the gap.

The rearrangement uses TRBV11-3 and TRBJ1-1; D gene uncertain. The CDR3 runs to 12 residues. CDR1 and CDR2 from the germline V gene are SGHNT and YENEEA. V was cut by 8 bases and J by 5 bases, with 12 bases left in between. The CDR3 nucleotides are TGTGCCAGCCCCTACGCGGGGACTGAAGCTTTCTTT. This gives the protein CASPYAGTEAFF.

The chain recombines TRBV19 with TRBJ2-1; 9 positions agree with TRBD2. The V gene end was trimmed by 7 bases and the J gene end by 9 bases; junction bases not matched to a gene: 13. In germline, CDR1 is LNHDA, CDR2 SQIVND (reference sequence). The CDR3 has 15 residues. CDR3 nucleotide sequence: TGTGCCAGTAAGGTCCTAGCGGGATCTGATAGTGAGCAGTTCTTC. Translated: CASKVLAGSDSEQFF.

The gene calls are TRBV6-5 and TRBJ2-7; tentative D call: TRBD1 (6 bases). V was shortened by 5 bases and J by 3 bases, with 11 bases between the two germline ends. Per germline, CDR1 MNHEY and CDR2 SVGAGI. The CDR3 runs to 13 residues. CDR3 protein: CASSPGQSYEQYF. Written as DNA, the CDR3 is TGTGCCAGCAGTCCTGGACAGAGCTACGAGCAGTACTTC.

The chain couples TRBV30 to TRBJ1-1; tentative D call: TRBD1 (5 bases). V was cut by 4 bases and J by 1 base, with 7 bases left in between. This CDR3 has 12 residues. Germline loops: CDR1 GTSNPN, CDR2 SVGIG (reference sequence). In DNA, the CDR3 is TGTGCCTGGACCGGACAGAACACTGAAGCTTTCTTT. Amino acid sequence: CAWTGQNTEAFF.

This chain joins TRBV18 and TRBJ1-6; tentative D call: TRBD1 (5 bases). The CDR3 runs to 13 residues. Looked up from germline, CDR1 is KGHSH and CDR2 is LQKENI. The V gene lost 6 bases and the J gene lost 7 bases, with 10 bases spanning the gap. CDR3: CASSRVRNSPLHF. CDR3 bases: TGTGCCAGCTCCAGGGTTAGGAATTCACCCCTCCACTTT.

In the case of this clone: This sample also contains other DNA sequences that code for the same CDR3. This chain connects TRBV6-5 to TRBJ2-5; tentatively, D is TRBD1 (7 bases). CDR1 MNHEY and CDR2 SVGAGI come from the germline V gene. Trimming took off 6 bases at V and 3 bases at J, with 17 bases between the two ends. The CDR3 totals 15 residues. This chain's CDR3 is CASRGGQIFKETQYF. CDR3 nucleotides: TGTGCCAGCAGGGGGGGACAGATTTTTAAAGAGACCCAGTACTTC.

J is TRBJ1-3 and V is TRBV6-5, with 9 bases identical to TRBD1. With V trimmed by 6 bases and J by 8 bases, 8 bases remained unmatched. Germline CDR1 MNHEY, CDR2 SVGAGI. The CDR3 loop spans 14 amino acids. The DNA of the CDR3 is TGTGCCAGCAGCAAAACAGGGGGCGCGGACACCATATATTTT. Translated, it gives CASSKTGGADTIYF.

The CDR3 is CARNTTRNLANYGYTF. The CDR3 nucleotides read TGTGCCAGAAACACGACAAGGAACCTAGCTAACTATGGCTACACCTTC. The J gene is TRBJ1-2, the V gene TRBV13, with D unresolved. Looked up from germline, CDR1 is PRHDT and CDR2 is FYEKMQ (reference sequence). CDR3 length equals 16 residues. Trimming pared 9 bases from V and 0 bases from J, leaving 20 bases between. The entire variable domain, with the rest obtained from reference TRBV13 and TRBJ1-2, is as follows: AAGVIQSPRHLIKEKRETATLKCYPIPRHDTVYWYQQGPGQDPQFLISFYEKMQSDKGSIPDRFSAQQFSDYHSELNMSSLELGDSALYFCARNTTRNLANYGYTFGSGTRLTVV.